This paragraph covers one T cell receptor (beta chain) sequence. No antigen is known for it. V trimming: 7 bases; J trimming: 5 bases; junction bases outside the gene matches: 11. The CDR3 is made up of 15 amino acids. Germline CDR1 reads SGHRS; CDR2 reads YFSETQ. This entry comes from a study of OX40 agonist ivuxolimab in advanced cancers. The overall study: In this cohort, patients received ivuxolimab, an agonistic anti-OX40 (CD134) antibody. Patients were infused with ivuxolimab every 2 weeks at 0.01 to 10 mg/kg. The study, taken as a whole, reports: The work left the antigen specificity of expanded peripheral T cells undetermined. Clonal expansion was seen in CD4+ and CD8+ blood T cells by week 6 at 0.1 to 3.0 mg/kg.

TCRdb's table, derived via immunoSEQ multiplex PCR, lists solely in-frame clones and lacks some. The repertoire includes about 54,000 clones, about four fifths of them detected once, and 0.95% to 1.5% sits in the top ten. This clonotype was sampled from an adult with an advanced solid tumor such as melanoma, head and neck, liver or kidney cancer. The rearrangement joins TRBV5-1 to TRBJ2-1; 8 bases align to TRBD1. Sequencing was performed on CD4+ or CD8+ T cells sorted from blood, taken in a trial of the OX40 agonist ivuxolimab. This chain's CDR3 is CASRTSGGSHNEQFF. The CDR3 DNA follows: TGCGCCAGCCGAACATCAGGGGGCTCTCACAATGAGCAGTTCTTC.